The present T cell receptor beta chain was sequenced within a study of cytomegalovirus exposure and HLA in healthy donors. With 1 base removed from V and 5 bases from J, the gap between germline ends came to 6 bases. Germline lookup yields CDR1 SGHRS and CDR2 YFSETQ. This CDR3 is built from 12 residues. 13 Jbeta primers and 60 Vbeta primers were used for the PCR. The method was immunoSEQ multiplex PCR; TCRdb's version includes in-frame clones alone and lacks a portion of them. Its listing shows about 120,000 clones. The TCR comes from a man younger than 30 in good health and CMV-seronegative. Sequencing was done on a sample of PBMCs. The rearrangement uses TRBV5-1 and TRBJ2-5; D is perhaps TRBD1 (6 bases). The CDR3 bases are TGCGCCAGCAGCTTGAGGGGGGAGACCCAGTACTTC. This encodes CASSLRGETQYF.